This entry is about one T cell receptor beta chain. The antigen is unknown. Here immunoSEQ multiplex PCR was the method, and the copy in TCRdb shows in-frame clones only, minus some. Of roughly 180,000 clones listed, approximately 92% were seen once; the top ten hold about 6.9%. The source of the sample is a study of T cell responses to AZD1222 COVID-19 vaccine. The study's findings and limits: Baseline serostatus was positive in only a handful of AZD1222 recipients.

This CDR3 comprises 18 residues. CDR1 is SGDLS and CDR2 is YYNGEE in the germline V gene. With V trimmed by 3 bases and J by 4 bases, 10 bases remained unmatched. Source: peripheral blood, taken on day 0 of AZD1222 vaccination. V is TRBV9 and J is TRBJ2-5; 15 nucleotides line up with TRBD2. The TCR comes from an adult in good health. CDR3 in amino acids: CASSDGLAGGHPPETQYF. For the CDR3, the DNA is TGTGCCAGCAGCGACGGACTAGCGGGGGGGCATCCCCCAGAGACCCAGTACTTC.